The T cell receptor (beta chain) described here comes from a study of graft-versus-host responses after intestinal transplantation. Repertoires were generated with immunoSEQ multiplex PCR, while TCRdb's copy carries only in-frame clones and drops some. The sample lists approximately 80,000 clones, roughly 91% seen once, with approximately 0.35% in the top ten. The J segment lost 6 bases and the V segment lost 6 bases, leaving 8 bases of the junction unmatched. CDR1 and CDR2 from the germline V gene are SNHLY and FYNNEI. The CDR3 totals 15 residues. Note on this clone: Its matching antigen is unknown.

Source: unstimulated CD4+ T cells sorted from spleen or lymph node cells, taken before intestinal transplant. The TCR comes from a human donor who received an intestinal transplant. The chain employs TRBV2 and TRBJ2-1; TRBD2 matches 10 bases. The chain's CDR3 is CASRPRLAGVNEQFF. CDR3 nucleotide sequence: TGTGCCAGCAGGCCCAGGCTAGCGGGAGTCAATGAGCAGTTCTTC.